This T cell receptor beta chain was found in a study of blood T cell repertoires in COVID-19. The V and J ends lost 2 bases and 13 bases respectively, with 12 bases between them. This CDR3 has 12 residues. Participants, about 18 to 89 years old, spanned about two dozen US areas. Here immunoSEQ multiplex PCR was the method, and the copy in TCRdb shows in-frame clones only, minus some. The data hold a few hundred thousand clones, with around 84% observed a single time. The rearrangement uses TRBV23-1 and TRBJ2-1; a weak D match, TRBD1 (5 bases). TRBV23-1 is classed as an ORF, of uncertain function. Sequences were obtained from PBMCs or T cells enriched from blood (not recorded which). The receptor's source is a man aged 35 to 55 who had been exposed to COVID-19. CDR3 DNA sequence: TGCGCCAGCAGTCAAATGAAGGGGTTTCAGTTCTTC. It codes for CASSQMKGFQFF.